A single sample gave rise to the 18 T cell receptor beta chains below, sequenced in a study of spatial heterogeneity in lung cancer. Indicated time point: sample taken at primary tumor resection. From the 5' RACE reads, TCRdb called clonotypes with MiXCR, one entry per CDR3 protein. The table lists 4,500 to 6,500 distinct CDR3 sequences, about 13% of them singletons, with around 21% in the top ten. This specimen was normal lung tissue next to the tumor, taken at surgery. All receptors come from a female donor with early-stage non-small cell lung cancer.

Judged by abundance, this clonotype is medium-sized. This chain uses TRBV7-9 with TRBJ2-7; 8 bases are a match to TRBD1. Germline V gene data show CDR1 as SEHNR and CDR2 as FQNEAQ (reference sequence). V lost 10 bases to trimming and J lost 2 bases; unmatched junction nucleotides: 7. This CDR3 has 13 residues. In DNA form, the CDR3 reads TGTGCCACCGGGGAGACAGGGGCCTACGAGCAGTACTTC. It codes for CATGETGAYEQYF. The whole variable domain, filled in from reference TRBV7-9 and TRBJ2-7, reads DTGVSQNPRHKITKRGQNVTFRCDPISEHNRLYWYRQTLGQGPEFLTYFQNEAQLEKSRLLSDRFSAERPKGSFSTLEIQRTEQGDSAMYLCATGETGAYEQYFGPGTRLTVT.

This clonotype was seen ten or more times. The gene calls are TRBV7-2 and TRBJ1-2, with D maybe TRBD1 (5 bases). CDR1 SGHTA and CDR2 FQGNSA come from the germline V gene. CDR3 length: 14 amino acids. V lost 4 bases to trimming and J lost 0 bases, with 9 bases between them. The CDR3 spells CASSSGVSNYGYTF. The CDR3 DNA sequence: TGTGCCAGCAGCTCGGGGGTCTCTAACTATGGCTACACCTTC.

The CDR3 DNA reads TGTGCCAGCAGTTTATTTCTCGGGCGGGACCAGCCCCAGCATTTT. It encodes CASSLFLGRDQPQHF. This chain connects TRBV12-3 or TRBV12-4 to TRBJ1-5; the D gene is possibly TRBD1 (5 bases). The CDR3 is 15 amino acids. V shed 2 bases and J shed 7 bases, with 15 bases lying between them.

V is TRBV5-6 and J is TRBJ2-7; TRBD1 matches 9 bases. V lost 6 bases and J lost 1; bases outside the gene matches: 5. The CDR3 is 14 amino acids. Germline values: CDR1 SGHDT, CDR2 YYEEEE. The CDR3 sequence is CASKQGAVSYEQYV. The CDR3 DNA follows: TGTGCCAGCAAACAGGGGGCGGTGTCCTACGAGCAGTACGTC.

The sample holds many counts of this clonotype. V and J are TRBV7-9 and TRBJ2-3; the match to TRBD1 covers 7 bases. The CDR3 contains 15 residues. The J segment lost 3 bases and the V segment lost 3 bases, leaving 6 bases of the junction unmatched. CDR1 is SEHNR, CDR2 FQNEAQ, per germline (reference sequence). CDR3 bases: TGTGCCAGCAGCTTCCGGGACAGCTTTACAGATACGCAGTATTTT. The encoded protein is CASSFRDSFTDTQYF.

This clonotype has at least ten counts. V gene TRBV7-9 combines with J gene TRBJ2-7, with 7 bases aligning to TRBD2. Germline V gene lookup returns CDR1 SEHNR and CDR2 FQNEAQ (reference sequence). The J segment lost 1 base and the V segment lost 4 bases, leaving 10 bases of the junction unmatched. CDR3 size: 16 residues. DNA of the CDR3: TGTGCCAGCAGCTCCCCGGGGGAGGGCTCTTCCTACGAGCAGTACTTC. Protein: CASSSPGEGSSYEQYF.

Many counts were recorded for this clonotype. The chain links TRBV4-3 to TRBJ1-4, with D unclear. Germline assignment: CDR1 LGHNA and CDR2 YSLEER. CDR3 size: 18 residues. Trimming took off 1 base at V and 6 bases at J, with 21 bases between the two ends. The CDR3 DNA reads TGCGCCAGCAGCCAAGCCTCCGGACCAAACAACTTTTATGAAAAACTGTTTTTT. Translation: CASSQASGPNNFYEKLFF.

This clonotype was seen repeatedly, ten times or more. The chain carries TRBV6-5 and TRBJ1-4; weak D call: TRBD1 (6 bases). V shed 4 bases and J shed 7 bases, with 13 bases lying between them. The CDR3 covers 14 residues. CDR1 is MNHEY and CDR2 is SVGAGI in the germline V gene. This CDR3 is CASSSQGRAEKLFF. CDR3 DNA sequence: TGTGCCAGCAGTTCCCAGGGGAGGGCTGAAAAACTGTTTTTT.

This clonotype was counted a few times. The J gene is TRBJ2-5, the V gene TRBV7-9, with 8 nucleotides matching TRBD1. Germline loops: CDR1 SEHNR, CDR2 FQNEAQ (reference sequence). The CDR3 runs 16 residues. V dropped 5 bases and J dropped 5; count of bases not matched to a gene: 13. CDR3 coding DNA: TGTGCCAGCAGCCTTGGACAGGGCTTTACTATCGAGACCCAGTACTTC. It encodes CASSLGQGFTIETQYF.

This clonotype was picked up many times. The chain is built from TRBV9 and TRBJ2-6; D may match TRBD1 or TRBD2 (6 bases each). Trimming left V 0 bases short and J 2 bases short, with 21 bases between. The germline V gene has CDR1 SGDLS and CDR2 YYNGEE. This CDR3 contains 20 residues. The CDR3 loop reads CASSVALSGGTIPGANVLTF. CDR3 DNA sequence: TGTGCCAGCAGCGTAGCTTTATCGGGCGGGACAATCCCTGGGGCCAACGTCCTGACTTTC.

This clonotype occurred a few times. The V call is TRBV7-9, the J call TRBJ2-7; D ambiguous. The V gene's germline CDR1 is SEHNR and CDR2 FQNEAQ (reference sequence). The CDR3 totals 11 residues. V was trimmed by 6 bases and J by 3 bases, leaving 6 bases between them. CDR3 DNA: TGTGCCAGCAGTGGCCACTACGAGCAGTACTTC. This sequence encodes CASSGHYEQYF.

The sample holds many counts of this clonotype. V is TRBV2 and J is TRBJ2-1, with TRBD2 matching 16 bases. From germline, CDR1 is SNHLY and CDR2 FYNNEI. The CDR3 runs 14 residues. J was trimmed by 10 bases and V by 7 bases; bases with no gene match: 4. CDR3: CASTGTSGRAEQFF. The CDR3 region has the DNA TGTGCCAGCACCGGGACTAGCGGGAGGGCCGAGCAGTTCTTC.

This clonotype was counted many times. The chain combines TRBV27 with TRBJ1-1; no firm D call. The CDR3 sequence is 11 residues long. Trimming removed 3 bases at V and 7 bases at J, with 6 bases between. CDR1 is MNHEY, CDR2 SMNVEV, per germline (reference sequence). The CDR3 DNA is TGTGCCAGCAGTTTCCGGGGTGAAGCTTTCTTT. This sequence encodes CASSFRGEAFF.

This clonotype has ten or more counts. The rearrangement joins TRBV28 to TRBJ1-6, with no clear D. V was shortened by 5 bases and J by 5 bases, with 13 bases between the two germline ends. The CDR3 loop spans 15 amino acids. Germline V gene lookup returns CDR1 MDHEN and CDR2 SYDVKM. DNA for the CDR3: TGTGCCAGCAGTCTTGACGGTCGGAATAATTCACCCCTCCACTTT. It specifies CASSLDGRNNSPLHF.

This clonotype is medium-sized (0.01 to 0.1%) by share. This chain connects TRBV28 to TRBJ2-7; tentatively, D is TRBD1 (6 bases). From germline, CDR1 is MDHEN and CDR2 SYDVKM. The CDR3 runs to 14 residues. Trimming took off 3 bases at V and 6 bases at J, with 15 bases between the two ends. CDR3 residues: CASSLGRGSREQYF. The DNA of the CDR3 is TGTGCCAGCAGTTTGGGCAGGGGATCGCGCGAGCAGTACTTC.

This clonotype was detected ten times or more. This chain joins TRBV19 and TRBJ2-7, with 7 bases fitting TRBD2. CDR1 and CDR2 (germline): LNHDA, SQIVND (reference sequence). The CDR3 loop spans 15 amino acids. Trimming removed 5 bases from V and 5 bases from J; junction bases left unmatched: 12. The chain's CDR3 is CASSDRGGRWDEQYF. In nucleotides, the CDR3 is TGTGCCAGTAGTGACCGCGGGGGTCGGTGGGACGAGCAGTACTTC.

The chain couples TRBV6-5 to TRBJ1-3; D uncertain. The CDR3 totals 14 residues. V lost 6 bases, J lost 0 bases, and 9 bases lay in between. The germline V gene has CDR1 MNHEY and CDR2 SVGAGI. CDR3 loop: CASSPLNSGNTIYF. DNA of the CDR3: TGTGCCAGCAGCCCTCTTAACTCTGGAAACACCATATATTTT.

This clonotype qualifies as medium-sized. The chain links TRBV6-5 to TRBJ2-5; 8 bases match TRBD1. V trimming: 6 bases; J trimming: 5 bases; junction bases outside the gene matches: 11. This CDR3 is 15 amino acids long. CDR1 MNHEY and CDR2 SVGAGI come from the germline V gene. DNA for the CDR3: TGTGCCAGCAGCCGTACAGGGGGTAGATTGGAGACCCAGTACTTC. Encoded protein: CASSRTGGRLETQYF.